The T cell receptor beta chain described here comes from a study of blood T cell repertoires in COVID-19 (dated by TCRdb to about 2020). For context, the study as a whole: Collaborator samples came from the United States, Italy and Spain and covered acute and convalescent phases of COVID-19. The prospective study material was composed of cDNA or gDNA derived from T cells, B-cell-depleted T cells, or PBMCs. The repertoires were made available in a free public database intended to serve as a resource for research on the immune response to SARS-CoV-2. Where HLA class I and class II types were available, the types were taken from metadata supplied by the sample provider, not from assay-based typing. Subjects who had been exposed to COVID-19, were actively infected with it, or had recovered from it provided the deeply sampled blood TCRbeta repertoires that made up the dataset. Nearly every sample came with metadata listing a de-identified subject ID, COVID-19 status, age in years and sex. The samples were drawn from two sources: the first 160 participants of the ongoing ImmuneRACE study, and 1,000 to 1,500 subjects contributed by 6 global collaborators.

On the study overall, not on this receptor specifically: The amount of clinical and demographic metadata varied by source and participant and was provided uncurated.

Notes on this clone: Its antigen is currently not known. There are no base qualities to consult, and no much larger clone falls within one base.

The immunoSEQ Assay, a bias-controlled multiplex PCR, was used to amplify TCRbeta CDR3 regions from genomic DNA. The paper's processing steps were these. Within the assay, amplification of reference gene primers was used to estimate how many nucleated cells each sample contained. Sequence reads were collapsed and filtered to measure the absolute abundance of every unique TCRbeta CDR3 rearrangement. For each sample, productive Simpson clonality was calculated as the square root of Simpson's diversity index across productive rearrangements. Here the immuneACCESS table is served through TCRdb, limited to in-frame sequences with V and J called. Missing clones are a known gap in these copies; in checked studies unresolved V genes cover under half, and the rest lacks a known reason. From that table come the V and J calls and clone size; the DNA was used to work out D and trimming. Present in this sample are roughly 180,000 clones, over 70% of which were seen just once. The ten largest clones capture roughly 6% of the sample.

Taken from cysteine to phenylalanine, the CDR3 has 16 residues. The CDR3 DNA has 48 bases and is translated from base 1. Via the germline V gene, CDR1 is MNHEY and CDR2 SVGAGI. V loses 3 bases at its end and J loses 0 bases; junction bases beyond the gene matches: 5. Participants in the prospective study were aged roughly 18 to 100 years, lived in under 30 United States geographic areas, and enrolled through a virtual design. In the prospective study, cohorts were assigned on the basis of participant-reported clinical history obtained from a screening survey and a study questionnaire. In the prospective study, mobile phlebotomists collected whole blood, serum and a nasopharyngeal or oropharyngeal swab from each participant. Participants in the prospective study had the option to provide additional blood draws and questionnaires over a roughly 2-month period. Before DNA extraction, prospective study blood samples were shipped either frozen or at room temperature.

The sequenced material came from PBMCs or T cells enriched from blood (not recorded which). Rearrangement joined TRBV6-5 to TRBJ2-1; 7 middle bases align to TRBD1. This TCR came from a woman between 40 and 55 years old with acute COVID-19. CDR3 reads: CASSYGGQLSYNEQFF. The nucleotides are TGTGCCAGCAGTTATGGGGGACAGCTCTCCTACAATGAGCAGTTCTTC.